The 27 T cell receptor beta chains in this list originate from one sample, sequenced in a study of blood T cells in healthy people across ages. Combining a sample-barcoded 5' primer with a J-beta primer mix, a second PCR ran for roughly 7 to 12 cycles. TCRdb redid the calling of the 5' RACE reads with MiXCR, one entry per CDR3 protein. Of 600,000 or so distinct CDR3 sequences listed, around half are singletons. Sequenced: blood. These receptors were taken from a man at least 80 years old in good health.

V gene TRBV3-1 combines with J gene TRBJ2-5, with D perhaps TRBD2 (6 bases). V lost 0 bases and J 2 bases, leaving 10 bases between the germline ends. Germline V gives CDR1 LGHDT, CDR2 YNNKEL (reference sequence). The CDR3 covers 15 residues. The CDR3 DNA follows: TGTGCCAGCAGCCAAGATCGAGCGGGTCAAGAGACCCAGTACTTC. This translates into CASSQDRAGQETQYF.

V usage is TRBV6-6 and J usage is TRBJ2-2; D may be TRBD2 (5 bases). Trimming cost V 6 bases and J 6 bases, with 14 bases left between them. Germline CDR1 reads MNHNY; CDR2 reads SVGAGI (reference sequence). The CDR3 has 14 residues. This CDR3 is CASRALMEAGELFF. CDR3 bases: TGTGCCAGCAGGGCACTCATGGAGGCCGGGGAGCTGTTTTTT.

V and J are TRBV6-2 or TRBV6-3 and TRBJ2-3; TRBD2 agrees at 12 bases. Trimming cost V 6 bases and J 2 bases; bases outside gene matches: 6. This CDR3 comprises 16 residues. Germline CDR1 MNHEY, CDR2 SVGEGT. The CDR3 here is CASRWTSGTNTDTQYF. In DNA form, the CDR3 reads TGTGCCAGCAGGTGGACTAGCGGGACTAACACAGATACGCAGTATTTT.

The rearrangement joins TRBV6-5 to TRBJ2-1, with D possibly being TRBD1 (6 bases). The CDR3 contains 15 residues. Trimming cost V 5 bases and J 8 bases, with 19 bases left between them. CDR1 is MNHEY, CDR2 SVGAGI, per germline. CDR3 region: CASSLRTGKGDEQFF. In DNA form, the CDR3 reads TGTGCCAGCAGTCTTAGGACCGGGAAGGGGGATGAGCAGTTCTTC.

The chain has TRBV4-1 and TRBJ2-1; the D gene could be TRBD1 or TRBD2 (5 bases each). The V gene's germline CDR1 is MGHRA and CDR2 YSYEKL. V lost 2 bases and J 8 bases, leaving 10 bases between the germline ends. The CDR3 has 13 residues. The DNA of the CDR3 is TGCGCCAGCAGCCAACTCGGGACCGATGAGCAGTTCTTC. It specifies CASSQLGTDEQFF.

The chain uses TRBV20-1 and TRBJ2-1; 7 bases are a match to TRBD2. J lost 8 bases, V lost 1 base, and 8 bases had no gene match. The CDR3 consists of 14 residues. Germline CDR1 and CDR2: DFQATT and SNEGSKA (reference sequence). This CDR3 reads CSARGPSGGDEQFF. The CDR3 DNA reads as TGCAGTGCTAGAGGGCCTAGCGGAGGGGATGAGCAGTTCTTC.

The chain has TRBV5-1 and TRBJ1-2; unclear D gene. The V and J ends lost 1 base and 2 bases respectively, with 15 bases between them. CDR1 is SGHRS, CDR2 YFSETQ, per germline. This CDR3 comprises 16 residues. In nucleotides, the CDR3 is TGCGCCAGCAGCTTGCTGGCGGGGTCAAGGAACTATGGCTACACCTTC. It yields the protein CASSLLAGSRNYGYTF.

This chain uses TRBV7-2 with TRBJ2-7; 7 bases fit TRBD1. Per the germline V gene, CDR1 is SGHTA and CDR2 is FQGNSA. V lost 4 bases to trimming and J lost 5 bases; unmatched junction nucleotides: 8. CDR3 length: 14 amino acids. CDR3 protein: CASSSSGTANEQYF. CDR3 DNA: TGTGCCAGCAGCTCGTCCGGGACAGCCAACGAGCAGTACTTC. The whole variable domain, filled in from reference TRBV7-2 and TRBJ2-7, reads GAGVSQSPSNKVTEKGKDVELRCDPISGHTALYWYRQSLGQGLEFLIYFQGNSAPDKSGLPSDRFSAERTGGSVSTLTIQRTQQEDSAVYLCASSSSGTANEQYFGPGTRLTVT.

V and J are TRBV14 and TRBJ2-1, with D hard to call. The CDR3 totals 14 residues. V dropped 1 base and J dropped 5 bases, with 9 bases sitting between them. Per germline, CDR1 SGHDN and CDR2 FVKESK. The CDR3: CASSQAAYNNEQFF. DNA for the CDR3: TGTGCCAGCAGCCAAGCAGCCTACAACAATGAGCAGTTCTTC.

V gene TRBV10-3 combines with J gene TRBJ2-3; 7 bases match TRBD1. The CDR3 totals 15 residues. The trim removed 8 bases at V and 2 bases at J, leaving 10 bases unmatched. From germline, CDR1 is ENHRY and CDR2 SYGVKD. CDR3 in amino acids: CAISFGTEHTDTQYF. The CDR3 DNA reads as TGTGCCATCTCCTTCGGGACAGAACACACAGATACGCAGTATTTT.

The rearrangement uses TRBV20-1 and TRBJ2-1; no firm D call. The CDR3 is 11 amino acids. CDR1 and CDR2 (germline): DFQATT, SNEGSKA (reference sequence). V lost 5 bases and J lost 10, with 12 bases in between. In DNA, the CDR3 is TGCAGTGCTGCGCACCGGGCCGAGCAGTTCTTC. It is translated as CSAAHRAEQFF.

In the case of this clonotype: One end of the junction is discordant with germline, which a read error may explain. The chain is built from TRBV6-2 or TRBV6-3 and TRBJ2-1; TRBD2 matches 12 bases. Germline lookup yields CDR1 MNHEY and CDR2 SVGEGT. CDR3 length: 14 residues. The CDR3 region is CASSRTSGTNEQFF. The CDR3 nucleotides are TGCGCCAGCAGTCGGACTAGCGGGACCAATGAGCAGTTCTTC.

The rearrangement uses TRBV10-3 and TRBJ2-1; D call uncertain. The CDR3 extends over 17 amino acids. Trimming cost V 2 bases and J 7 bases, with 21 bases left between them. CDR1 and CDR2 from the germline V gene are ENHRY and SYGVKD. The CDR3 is CAISEGLARQPGNEQFF. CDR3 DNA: TGTGCCATCAGTGAGGGTTTGGCGAGACAACCCGGGAATGAGCAGTTCTTC.

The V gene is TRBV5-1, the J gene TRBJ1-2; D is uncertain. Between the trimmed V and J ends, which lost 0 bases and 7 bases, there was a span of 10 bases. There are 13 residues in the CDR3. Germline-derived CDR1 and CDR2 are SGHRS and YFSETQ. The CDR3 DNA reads TGCGCCAGCAGCTTGGATGGGTCGGCTGGCTACACCTTC. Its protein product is CASSLDGSAGYTF. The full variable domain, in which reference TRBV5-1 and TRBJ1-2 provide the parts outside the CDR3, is KAGVTQTPRYLIKTRGQQVTLSCSPISGHRSVSWYQQTPGQGLQFLFEYFSETQRNKGNFPGRFSGRQFSNSRSEMNVSTLELGDSALYLCASSLDGSAGYTFGSGTRLTVV.

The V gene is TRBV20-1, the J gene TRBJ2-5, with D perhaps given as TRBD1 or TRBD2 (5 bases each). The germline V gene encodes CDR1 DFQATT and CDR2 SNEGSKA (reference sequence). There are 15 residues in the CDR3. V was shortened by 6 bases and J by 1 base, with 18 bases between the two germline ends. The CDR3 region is CSASPPGALQETQYF. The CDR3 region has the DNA TGCAGTGCCTCTCCTCCCGGGGCCCTCCAAGAGACCCAGTACTTC.

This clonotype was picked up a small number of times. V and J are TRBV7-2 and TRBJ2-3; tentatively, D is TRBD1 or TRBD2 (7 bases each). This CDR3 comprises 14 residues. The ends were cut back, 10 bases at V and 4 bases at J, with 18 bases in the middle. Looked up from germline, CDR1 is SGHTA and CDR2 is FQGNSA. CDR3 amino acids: CATGRGGPADTQYF. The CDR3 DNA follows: TGTGCCACTGGCAGGGGGGGCCCCGCAGATACGCAGTATTTT.

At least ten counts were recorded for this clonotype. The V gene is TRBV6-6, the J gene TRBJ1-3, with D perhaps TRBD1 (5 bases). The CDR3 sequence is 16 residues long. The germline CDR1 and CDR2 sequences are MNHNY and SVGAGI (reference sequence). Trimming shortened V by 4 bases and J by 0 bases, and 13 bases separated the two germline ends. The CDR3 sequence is CASSLLGRSSGNTIYF. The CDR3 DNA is TGTGCCAGCAGTTTATTGGGACGGAGCTCTGGAAACACCATATATTTT.

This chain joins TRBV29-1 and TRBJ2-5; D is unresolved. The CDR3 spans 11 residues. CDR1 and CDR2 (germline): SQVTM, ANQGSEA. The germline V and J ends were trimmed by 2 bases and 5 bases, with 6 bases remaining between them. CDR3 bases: TGCAGCGTTGAATTATTCGAGACCCAGTACTTC. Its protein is CSVELFETQYF.

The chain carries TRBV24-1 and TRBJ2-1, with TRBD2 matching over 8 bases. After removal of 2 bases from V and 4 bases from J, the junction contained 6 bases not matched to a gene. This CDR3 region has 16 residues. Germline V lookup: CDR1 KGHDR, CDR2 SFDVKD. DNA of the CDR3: TGTGCCACCAGTGATTCGGTGAGCGGGAGATACAATGAGCAGTTCTTC. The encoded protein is CATSDSVSGRYNEQFF.

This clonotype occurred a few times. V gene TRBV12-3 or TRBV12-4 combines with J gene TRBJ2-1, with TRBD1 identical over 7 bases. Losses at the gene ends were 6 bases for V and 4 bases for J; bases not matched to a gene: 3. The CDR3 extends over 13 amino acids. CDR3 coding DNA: TGTGCCAGCAGGACGGGACAGTACAATGAGCAGTTCTTC. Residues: CASRTGQYNEQFF.

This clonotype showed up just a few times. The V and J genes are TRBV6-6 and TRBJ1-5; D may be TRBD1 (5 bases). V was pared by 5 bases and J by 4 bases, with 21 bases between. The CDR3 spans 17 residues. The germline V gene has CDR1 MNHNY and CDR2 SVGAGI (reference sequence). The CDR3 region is CASSAAGTGRGNQPQHF. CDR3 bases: TGTGCCAGCAGTGCTGCCGGGACGGGGCGGGGGAATCAGCCCCAGCATTTT.

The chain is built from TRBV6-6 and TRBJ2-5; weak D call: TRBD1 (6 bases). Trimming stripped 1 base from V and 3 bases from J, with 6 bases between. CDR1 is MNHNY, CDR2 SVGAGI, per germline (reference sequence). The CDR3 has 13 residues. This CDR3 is CASSYWDKETQYF. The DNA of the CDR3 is TGTGCCAGCAGTTACTGGGACAAAGAGACCCAGTACTTC.

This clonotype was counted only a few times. CDR3 bases: TGCGCCAGCAGCCACTCGGGGACAAGATCCTACGAGCAGTACTTC. This sequence encodes CASSHSGTRSYEQYF. The rearrangement joins TRBV4-3 to TRBJ2-7; TRBD1 might be the D (6 bases). V was pared by 3 bases and J by 1 base, with 13 bases between. Germline loops: CDR1 LGHNA, CDR2 YSLEER. The CDR3 runs 15 residues.

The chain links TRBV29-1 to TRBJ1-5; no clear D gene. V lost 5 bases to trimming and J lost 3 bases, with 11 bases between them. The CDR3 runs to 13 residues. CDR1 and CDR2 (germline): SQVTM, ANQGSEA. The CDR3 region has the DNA TGCAGCGTTCGGAGTGGAGTCAATCAGCCCCAGCATTTT. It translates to CSVRSGVNQPQHF.

The CDR3 region has the DNA TGCGCCAGCAGCCAAATCCTAGCGGGAGGGGATGAGCAGTTCTTC. Residues: CASSQILAGGDEQFF. The chain joins TRBV4-3 to TRBJ2-1; 12 positions agree with TRBD2. V dropped 2 bases and J dropped 8; count of bases not matched to a gene: 4. Per germline, CDR1 LGHNA and CDR2 YSLEER. The CDR3 covers 15 residues.

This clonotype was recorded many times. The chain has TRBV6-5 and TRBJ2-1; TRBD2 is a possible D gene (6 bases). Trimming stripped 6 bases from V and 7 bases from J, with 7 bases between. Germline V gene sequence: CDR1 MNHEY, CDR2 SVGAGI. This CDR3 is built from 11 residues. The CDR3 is CASRRGNEQFF. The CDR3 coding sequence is TGTGCCAGCAGACGGGGGAATGAGCAGTTCTTC.

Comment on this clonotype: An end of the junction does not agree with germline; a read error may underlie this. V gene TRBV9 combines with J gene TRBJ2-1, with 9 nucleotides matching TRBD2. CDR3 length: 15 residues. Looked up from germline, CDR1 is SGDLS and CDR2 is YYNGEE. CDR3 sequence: CASSGGSGGLNERFF. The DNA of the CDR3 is TGTGCCAGCAGCGGGGGTAGCGGGGGACTTAATGAGCGGTTCTTC.